Below are 25 T cell receptor beta chains sequenced from a single sample in a study of T cells after posttransplantation cyclophosphamide. TCRdb keeps only in-frame clones here, not all; method: immunoSEQ multiplex PCR. The sample contains some 30,000 clones, over 75% of which appear only once. Cells defined as naive were viable CD3+CD4+ or CD3+CD8+ and CCR7+CD45RA+CD45RO-CD95-CD27+CD28+. The source material was naive CD4+ T cells sorted from blood. The receptors here all came from a young man in good health and a related stem cell transplant donor.

The chain employs TRBV19 and TRBJ2-7; the match to TRBD2 covers 7 bases. This CDR3 comprises 15 residues. CDR1 is LNHDA and CDR2 is SQIVND in the germline V gene (reference sequence). J lost 6 bases, V lost 3 bases, and 11 bases had no gene match. CDR3 residues: CASSIGGAGRGEQYF. Here the CDR3 DNA reads TGTGCCAGTAGTATCGGGGGAGCGGGGAGAGGCGAGCAGTACTTC. Full variable domain (missing parts from reference TRBV19 and TRBJ2-7): DGGITQSPKYLFRKEGQNVTLSCEQNLNHDAMYWYRQDPGQGLRLIYYSQIVNDFQKGDIAEGYSVSREKKESFPLTVTSAQKNPTAFYLCASSIGGAGRGEQYFGPGTRLTVT.

This rearrangement joins TRBV19 to TRBJ2-7; 9 bases map to TRBD1. This CDR3 comprises 14 residues. CDR1 is LNHDA, CDR2 SQIVND, per germline (reference sequence). V shed 6 bases and J 6 bases; nucleotides not matched to a gene: 9. The CDR3 loop is CASRGGQGTGEQYF. The DNA of the CDR3 is TGTGCCAGTAGGGGGGGACAGGGAACGGGCGAGCAGTACTTC.

The table lists this clone with a count of one. The chain uses TRBV5-6 and TRBJ2-2, with 8 bases aligning to TRBD1. CDR3 length: 16 amino acids. The germline V gene has CDR1 SGHDT and CDR2 YYEEEE. After removal of 4 bases from V and 5 bases from J, the junction contained 10 bases not matched to a gene. The CDR3 DNA is TGTGCCAGCAGCGGGAACAGGGGGAGCGTGACCGGGGAGCTGTTTTTT. It specifies CASSGNRGSVTGELFF.

The V call is TRBV14, the J call TRBJ2-7; no firm D call. This CDR3 region has 13 residues. Germline values: CDR1 SGHDN, CDR2 FVKESK. The V end was cut by 4 bases, the J end by 2 bases, with 9 bases between. The CDR3 DNA sequence: TGTGCCAGCAGCCCCAAATTCACCTACGAGCAGTACTTC. Its protein product is CASSPKFTYEQYF.

The rearrangement links TRBV11-3 to TRBJ2-1, with TRBD2 matching 8 bases. This CDR3 has 14 residues. The germline V gene encodes CDR1 SGHNT and CDR2 YENEEA. V gave up 4 bases and J gave up 6 bases; unmatched junction bases: 5. CDR3 amino acids: CASSSGGAGNEQFF. CDR3 bases: TGTGCCAGCAGCTCGGGGGGGGCAGGCAATGAGCAGTTCTTC.

The chain employs TRBV9 and TRBJ2-3; TRBD1 might be the D (5 bases). The CDR3 covers 15 residues. The ends were cut back, 5 bases at V and 1 base at J, with 14 bases in the middle. CDR1 is SGDLS and CDR2 is YYNGEE in the germline V gene. The CDR3 DNA is TGTGCCAGCAGTCCTACCATCAGGGGCACAGATACGCAGTATTTT. This gives the protein CASSPTIRGTDTQYF.

This chain joins TRBV28 and TRBJ2-7; the match to TRBD2 covers 7 bases. V was pared by 2 bases and J by 9 bases, with 16 bases of the junction left unmatched. Germline values: CDR1 MDHEN, CDR2 SYDVKM. The CDR3 loop spans 16 amino acids. In DNA form, the CDR3 reads TGTGCCAGCAGTTTACCCCCGGGACTACCCGGTGGGTGGCAGTACTTC. Its translation is CASSLPPGLPGGWQYF.

The chain links TRBV6-5 to TRBJ1-6; D gene ambiguous. CDR3 length equals 13 residues. The V gene lost 10 bases and the J gene lost 6 bases, with 13 bases spanning the gap. CDR1 and CDR2 (germline): MNHEY, SVGAGI. The CDR3 loop reads CATGDGGNSPLHF. The CDR3 DNA reads as TGTGCCACCGGCGACGGAGGTAATTCACCCCTCCACTTT.

This clone was seen only a few times. The chain links TRBV9 to TRBJ1-6, with a tentative D call TRBD1 (5 bases). The CDR3 loop spans 15 amino acids. V was cut by 3 bases and J by 4 bases, with 11 bases left in between. The germline CDR1 and CDR2 sequences are SGDLS and YYNGEE. CDR3 residues: CASSDDSRYNSPLHF. The CDR3 nucleotides read TGTGCCAGCAGCGACGACAGTAGATATAATTCACCCCTCCACTTT.

V usage is TRBV25-1 and J usage is TRBJ2-5, with 12 bases identical to TRBD2. The CDR3 totals 16 residues. With V trimmed by 3 bases and J by 5 bases, 7 bases remained unmatched. The germline CDR1 and CDR2 sequences are MGHDK and SYGVNS. CDR3 loop: CASSEGLAGGRETQYF. In nucleotides, the CDR3 is TGTGCCAGCAGTGAGGGGCTAGCGGGGGGGCGGGAGACCCAGTACTTC.

The chain couples TRBV5-1 to TRBJ2-7, with a tentative D call TRBD2 (6 bases). V lost 0 bases, J lost 3 bases, and 19 bases lay in between. This CDR3 is built from 17 residues. Germline V gene lookup returns CDR1 SGHRS and CDR2 YFSETQ. The CDR3 protein is CASSLVGAGSRLYEQYF. The CDR3, as DNA: TGCGCCAGCAGCTTGGTGGGCGCGGGGAGCCGTCTCTACGAGCAGTACTTC.

The chain employs TRBV15 and TRBJ2-3, with 8 bases that match TRBD1. Trimming removed 3 bases from V and 2 bases from J; junction bases left unmatched: 1. Germline assignment: CDR1 LNHNV and CDR2 YYDKDF (reference sequence). This CDR3 spans 14 amino acids. The DNA of the CDR3 is TGTGCCACCAGCAGGGGACAGGACACAGATACGCAGTATTTT. This gives the protein CATSRGQDTDTQYF. The variable domain in full, with the rest retrieved from reference TRBV15 and TRBJ2-3, is DAMVIQNPRYQVTQFGKPVTLSCSQTLNHNVMYWYQQKSSQAPKLLFHYYDKDFNNEADTPDNFQSRRPNTSFCFLDIRSPGLGDTAMYLCATSRGQDTDTQYFGPGTRLTVL.

This clone was recorded once. The chain is built from TRBV28 and TRBJ1-2; a weak D match, TRBD1 (6 bases). The CDR3 is 13 amino acids. The V gene lost 8 bases and the J gene lost 8 bases, with 18 bases spanning the gap. Germline CDR1 and CDR2: MDHEN and SYDVKM. The CDR3 DNA reads TGTGCCAGCCGATTGCAGGGGTTGGAAGGCTACACCTTC. This sequence encodes CASRLQGLEGYTF.

This clone was counted a single time. This chain connects TRBV28 to TRBJ2-3; D is possibly TRBD2 (5 bases). Germline CDR1 and CDR2: MDHEN and SYDVKM. V was pared by 7 bases and J by 2 bases, with 13 bases between. The CDR3 has 14 residues. The CDR3 here is CASISYGDTDTQYF. The CDR3, as DNA: TGTGCCAGCATATCCTACGGGGACACAGATACGCAGTATTTT.

The chain is built from TRBV5-6 and TRBJ1-2, with 8 bases identical to TRBD1. The CDR3 runs to 16 residues. Germline V gene sequence: CDR1 SGHDT, CDR2 YYEEEE. After removal of 0 bases from V and 4 bases from J, the junction contained 8 bases not matched to a gene. The CDR3 here is CASSLATGAGPYGYTF. The CDR3 bases are TGTGCCAGCAGCTTGGCGACAGGGGCAGGCCCCTATGGCTACACCTTC.

V and J are TRBV2 and TRBJ2-1; tentatively, D is TRBD1 (6 bases). V lost 6 bases to trimming and J lost 6 bases, with 24 bases between them. The CDR3 totals 17 residues. Germline V CDR1 and CDR2: SNHLY, FYNNEI. DNA for the CDR3: TGTGCCAGCAGGGGGGCACTACCGGGACGAGCGGCCAATGAGCAGTTCTTC. This sequence encodes CASRGALPGRAANEQFF.

J is TRBJ2-1 and V is TRBV7-6; 7 bases map to TRBD2. The germline V gene encodes CDR1 SGHVS and CDR2 FNYEAQ. V shed 8 bases and J 2 bases; nucleotides not matched to a gene: 3. CDR3 length: 13 amino acids. The CDR3 here is CASGLDPYNEQFF. DNA of the CDR3: TGTGCCAGCGGACTAGACCCCTACAATGAGCAGTTCTTC. Supplemented by reference TRBV7-6 and TRBJ2-1, the full variable domain reads GAGVSQSPRYKVTKRGQDVALRCDPISGHVSLYWYRQALGQGPEFLTYFNYEAQQDKSGLPNDRFSAERPEGSISTLTIQRTEQRDSAMYRCASGLDPYNEQFFGPGTRLTVL.

The rearrangement links TRBV12-5 to TRBJ2-7, with D possibly being TRBD2 (5 bases). The germline V and J ends were trimmed by 4 bases and 5 bases, with 12 bases remaining between them. The V gene's germline CDR1 is LGHNT and CDR2 FRNRAP. This CDR3 contains 13 residues. As DNA, the CDR3 is TGTGCTAGTGGTTCCTCCGGACTTAACGAGCAGTACTTC. Amino acids: CASGSSGLNEQYF.

This clone has a single count. The rearrangement links TRBV6-5 to TRBJ2-3; D call uncertain. This CDR3 spans 12 amino acids. Germline lookup yields CDR1 MNHEY and CDR2 SVGAGI. V shed 5 bases and J shed 7 bases, with 10 bases lying between them. CDR3 bases: TGTGCCAGCAGTCCCCGGTCGAATACGCAGTATTTT. Residues: CASSPRSNTQYF.

The CDR3 sequence: CASSIRGQGAHQPQHF. For the CDR3, the DNA is TGTGCCAGTAGTATCCGAGGACAGGGGGCCCATCAGCCCCAGCATTTT. The V gene is TRBV19, the J gene TRBJ1-5; the match to TRBD1 covers 11 bases. V lost 3 bases and J lost 5; bases outside the gene matches: 6. In germline, CDR1 is LNHDA, CDR2 SQIVND (reference sequence). The CDR3 is made up of 16 amino acids. Full variable domain (remainder filled in from reference TRBV19 and TRBJ1-5): DGGITQSPKYLFRKEGQNVTLSCEQNLNHDAMYWYRQDPGQGLRLIYYSQIVNDFQKGDIAEGYSVSREKKESFPLTVTSAQKNPTAFYLCASSIRGQGAHQPQHFGDGTRLSIL.

Worth noting for this clone: This CDR3 is also generated by other DNA sequences in the sample. CDR3: CASSLRQGGTEAFF. CDR3 nucleotides: TGTGCCAGCAGCTTAAGACAGGGAGGCACTGAAGCTTTCTTT. The chain links TRBV11-1 to TRBJ1-1; 7 bases map to TRBD1. This CDR3 is 14 amino acids long. Germline values: CDR1 SGHAT, CDR2 FQDESV (reference sequence). Trimming cost V 2 bases and J 4 bases; bases outside gene matches: 4.

This chain joins TRBV29-1 and TRBJ2-1; 8 bases line up with TRBD2. The CDR3 length is 14 residues. Germline V lookup: CDR1 SQVTM, CDR2 ANQGSEA. After removal of 3 bases from V and 5 bases from J, the junction contained 6 bases not matched to a gene. The CDR3, as DNA: TGCAGCGTTGACCCGCGGGGGGTTGACAATGAGCAGTTCTTC. Translated, it gives CSVDPRGVDNEQFF.

The chain's CDR3 is CARTGGDYNEQFF. The CDR3 DNA reads TGTGCCAGGACAGGGGGCGACTACAATGAGCAGTTCTTC. The chain links TRBV2 to TRBJ2-1, with 10 bases fitting TRBD1. V shed 9 bases, J shed 3 bases, and the junction held 2 bases outside the gene matches. Germline-derived CDR1 and CDR2 are SNHLY and FYNNEI. This CDR3 is built from 13 residues.

This chain uses TRBV11-3 with TRBJ2-1; D is perhaps TRBD2 (6 bases). The CDR3 runs 13 residues. V gave up 5 bases and J gave up 6 bases, with 11 bases separating them. Germline V gene lookup returns CDR1 SGHNT and CDR2 YENEEA. CDR3 DNA: TGTGCCAGCAGCGGGGGAGGATCCAATGAGCAGTTCTTC. It is translated as CASSGGGSNEQFF.

Details on this clone: A junction end diverges from the germline sequence, so it may reflect a read error. Other DNA sequences within the sample encode an identical CDR3. The V call is TRBV4-2, the J call TRBJ2-7; D possibly corresponds to TRBD1 (6 bases). Per germline, CDR1 LGHNA and CDR2 YNFKEQ. The CDR3 covers 16 residues. CDR3 region: CASSQDDRSSSYEQYF. The CDR3 region has the DNA TGTGCCAGCAGTCAAGATGACAGGTCCTCCTCCTACGAGCAGTACTTC.